These T cell receptor beta chains were read from a single sample in a study of blood T cell repertoires in COVID-19. Generated by immunoSEQ multiplex PCR, the TCRdb table keeps only in-frame clones and is missing some. Of 130,000 to 150,000 clones in the sample, about nine tenths were seen once. The specimen was peripheral blood. These receptors were obtained from a human donor in a cohort sampled during active COVID-19. The CDR3 runs from the conserved cysteine through the conserved F or W. Each record gives: V gene, J gene, CDR3 protein.

v_call: TRBV5-8; j_call: TRBJ1-6; cdr3_aa: CASNYFGNNSPLHF
v_call: TRBV2; j_call: TRBJ1-2; cdr3_aa: CASSLGQAIGYTF
v_call: TRBV7-9; j_call: TRBJ2-7; cdr3_aa: CASSRTGVDYEQYF
v_call: TRBV5-1; j_call: TRBJ2-6; cdr3_aa: CASSSNRVGFGGANVLTF
v_call: TRBV5-1; j_call: TRBJ1-6; cdr3_aa: CASSSEGDSPLHF
v_call: TRBV19; j_call: TRBJ1-4; cdr3_aa: CASSMGTTNEKLFF
v_call: TRBV7-7; j_call: TRBJ2-7; cdr3_aa: CARGGSSYEQYF
v_call: TRBV19; j_call: TRBJ1-4; cdr3_aa: CASSATGGVEKLFF
v_call: TRBV9; j_call: TRBJ2-7; cdr3_aa: CASSGGPSGDEQYF
v_call: TRBV2; j_call: TRBJ1-2; cdr3_aa: CASSGQGYGYTF
v_call: TRBV3-1/TRBV3-2; j_call: TRBJ1-2; cdr3_aa: CASSPREGGYTF
v_call: TRBV9; j_call: TRBJ1-1; cdr3_aa: CASSANPGQISFF
v_call: TRBV7-9; j_call: TRBJ1-2; cdr3_aa: CASSLAGQGNYGYTF
v_call: TRBV19; j_call: TRBJ2-1; cdr3_aa: CASSNFGGNHNEQFF
v_call: TRBV30; j_call: TRBJ2-3; cdr3_aa: CAWSVATSGYTDTQYF
v_call: TRBV4-1; j_call: TRBJ2-7; cdr3_aa: CASSPRVGYEQYF
v_call: TRBV11-2; j_call: TRBJ2-1; cdr3_aa: CASSSIAGAYNEQFF
v_call: TRBV30; j_call: TRBJ1-2; cdr3_aa: CAWSVGQVDGYTF
v_call: TRBV18; j_call: TRBJ2-3; cdr3_aa: CASSQRQGKTDTQYF
v_call: TRBV30; j_call: TRBJ2-2; cdr3_aa: CASPGTSITELFF
v_call: TRBV28; j_call: TRBJ1-4; cdr3_aa: CASSLTSTVEKLFF
v_call: TRBV2; j_call: TRBJ1-6; cdr3_aa: CASDRNSPLHF
v_call: TRBV6-2/TRBV6-3; j_call: TRBJ2-3; cdr3_aa: CASSYEAGGLTDTQYF
v_call: TRBV11-2; j_call: TRBJ1-1; cdr3_aa: CASSLGLHTEAFF
v_call: TRBV13; j_call: TRBJ1-2; cdr3_aa: CASSYRQGAIGYTF
v_call: TRBV27; j_call: TRBJ2-3; cdr3_aa: CASSDRGLADTQYF
v_call: TRBV15; j_call: TRBJ1-2; cdr3_aa: CATSRPGEDGFYGYTF
v_call: TRBV5-1; j_call: TRBJ2-3; cdr3_aa: CASSWRSLADTQYF
v_call: TRBV7-9; j_call: TRBJ2-1; cdr3_aa: CASSLIMAQYNEQFF
v_call: TRBV19; j_call: TRBJ1-2; cdr3_aa: CASSIAGAGALYGYTF
v_call: TRBV4-3; j_call: TRBJ1-1; cdr3_aa: CASSRLLGRTEAFF
v_call: TRBV12-5; j_call: TRBJ2-7; cdr3_aa: CASGPSPAGVVHEQYF
v_call: TRBV6-4; j_call: TRBJ2-1; cdr3_aa: CARLAYEQFF
v_call: TRBV3-1/TRBV3-2; j_call: TRBJ1-2; cdr3_aa: CASSQRGGNYGYTF
v_call: TRBV6-2/TRBV6-3; j_call: TRBJ1-3; cdr3_aa: CASSAGTATGNTIYF
v_call: TRBV9; j_call: TRBJ2-2; cdr3_aa: CASSVAFRGAGELFF
v_call: TRBV6-6; j_call: TRBJ1-5; cdr3_aa: CASSTGQVRSQPQHF
v_call: TRBV7-2; j_call: TRBJ2-7; cdr3_aa: CASSSYRVNYEQYF
v_call: TRBV7-7; j_call: TRBJ2-7; cdr3_aa: CASSLGPGQGYEQYF
v_call: TRBV5-5; j_call: TRBJ1-1; cdr3_aa: CASSLADGIKDTEAFF
v_call: TRBV5-1; j_call: TRBJ1-6; cdr3_aa: CASSLGGPGLNSPLHF
v_call: TRBV20-1; j_call: TRBJ2-1; cdr3_aa: CSASGGGLNEQFF
v_call: TRBV7-9; j_call: TRBJ2-7; cdr3_aa: CASSLARVSYEQYF
v_call: TRBV4-3; j_call: TRBJ2-7; cdr3_aa: CASSQDLAGTYEQYF
v_call: TRBV21-1; j_call: TRBJ1-1; cdr3_aa: CASRATAAGPDSAEAFF
v_call: TRBV9; j_call: TRBJ2-4; cdr3_aa: CASSPSPRENIQYF
v_call: TRBV3-1/TRBV3-2; j_call: TRBJ2-7; cdr3_aa: CASSLDRSEQYF
v_call: TRBV5-1; j_call: TRBJ1-2; cdr3_aa: CASSLALRQGAFTF
v_call: TRBV11-2; j_call: TRBJ2-2; cdr3_aa: CASSFLTGELFF
v_call: TRBV11-2; j_call: TRBJ1-1; cdr3_aa: CASSGRGPVTEAFF
v_call: TRBV9; j_call: TRBJ1-1; cdr3_aa: CASSVGQGATGTEAFF
v_call: TRBV7-8; j_call: TRBJ1-3; cdr3_aa: CASSFSRRPKRSGNTIYF
v_call: TRBV29-1; j_call: TRBJ1-1; cdr3_aa: CSVEEQGTEAFF
v_call: TRBV24-1; j_call: TRBJ2-3; cdr3_aa: CATSDPRTSGDTDTQYF
v_call: TRBV6-2/TRBV6-3; j_call: TRBJ1-5; cdr3_aa: CASSSDRFGQPQHF
v_call: TRBV4-2; j_call: TRBJ2-4; cdr3_aa: CASSQDGRGGTKNIQYF
v_call: TRBV10-3; j_call: TRBJ2-7; cdr3_aa: CAIARQGAGEQYF
v_call: TRBV13; j_call: TRBJ1-2; cdr3_aa: CASSLGAGGAGGYTF
v_call: TRBV5-1; j_call: TRBJ2-2; cdr3_aa: CASSSRSTGELFF
v_call: TRBV9; j_call: TRBJ2-3; cdr3_aa: CASSPTSGTGQRDTQYF